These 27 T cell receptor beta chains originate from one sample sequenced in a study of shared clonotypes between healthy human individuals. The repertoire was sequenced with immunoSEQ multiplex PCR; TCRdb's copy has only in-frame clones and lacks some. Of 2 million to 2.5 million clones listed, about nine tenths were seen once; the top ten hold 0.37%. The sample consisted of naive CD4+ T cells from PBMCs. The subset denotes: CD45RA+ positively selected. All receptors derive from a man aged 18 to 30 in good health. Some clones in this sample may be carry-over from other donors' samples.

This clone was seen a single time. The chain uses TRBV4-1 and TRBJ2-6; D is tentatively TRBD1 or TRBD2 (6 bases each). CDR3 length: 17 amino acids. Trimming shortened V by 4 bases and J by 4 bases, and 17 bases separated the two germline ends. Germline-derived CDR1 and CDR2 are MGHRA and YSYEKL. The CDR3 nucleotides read TGCGCCAGCAGCCCCTCCCGGGGCGGGACAGGGGCCAACGTCCTGACTTTC. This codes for CASSPSRGGTGANVLTF.

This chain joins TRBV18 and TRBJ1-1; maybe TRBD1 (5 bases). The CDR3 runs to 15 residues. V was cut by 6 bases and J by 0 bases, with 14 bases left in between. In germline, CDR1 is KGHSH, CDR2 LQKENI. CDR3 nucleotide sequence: TGTGCCAGCTCCCTCGGGACGGTTATGAACACTGAAGCTTTCTTT. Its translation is CASSLGTVMNTEAFF.

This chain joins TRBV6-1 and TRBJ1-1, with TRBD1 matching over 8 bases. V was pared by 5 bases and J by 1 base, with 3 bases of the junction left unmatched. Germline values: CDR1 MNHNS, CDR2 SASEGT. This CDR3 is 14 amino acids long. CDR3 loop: CASSLRGQNTEAFF. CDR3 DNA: TGTGCCAGCAGTCTCAGGGGGCAGAACACTGAAGCTTTCTTT.

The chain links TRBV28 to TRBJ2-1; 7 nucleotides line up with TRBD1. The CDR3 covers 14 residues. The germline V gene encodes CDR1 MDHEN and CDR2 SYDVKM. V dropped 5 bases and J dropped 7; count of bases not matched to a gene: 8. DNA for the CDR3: TGTGCCAGCAGTATTCGAACAGGGGAAAATGAGCAGTTCTTC. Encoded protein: CASSIRTGENEQFF.

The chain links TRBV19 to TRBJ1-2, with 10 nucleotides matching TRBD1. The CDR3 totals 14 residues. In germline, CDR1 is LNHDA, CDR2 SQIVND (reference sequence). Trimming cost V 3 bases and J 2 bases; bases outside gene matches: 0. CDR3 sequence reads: CASSMGQGNYGYTF. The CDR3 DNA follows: TGTGCCAGTAGTATGGGACAGGGGAACTATGGCTACACCTTC.

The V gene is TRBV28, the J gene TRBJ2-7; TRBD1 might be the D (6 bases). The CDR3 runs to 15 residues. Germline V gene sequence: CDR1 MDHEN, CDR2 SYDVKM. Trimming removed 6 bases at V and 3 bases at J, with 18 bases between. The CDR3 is CASRQSGALLYEQYF. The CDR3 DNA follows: TGTGCCAGCAGACAATCAGGGGCCCTCCTCTACGAGCAGTACTTC.

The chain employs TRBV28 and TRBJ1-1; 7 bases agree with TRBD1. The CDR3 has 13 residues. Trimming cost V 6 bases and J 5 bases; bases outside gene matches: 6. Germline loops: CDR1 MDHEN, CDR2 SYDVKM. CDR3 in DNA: TGTGCCAGCAGAAGACAGGGAGAGACTGAAGCTTTCTTT. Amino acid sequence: CASRRQGETEAFF. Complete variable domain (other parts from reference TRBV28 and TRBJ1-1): DVKVTQSSRYLVKRTGEKVFLECVQDMDHENMFWYRQDPGLGLRLIYFSYDVKMKEKGDIPEGYSVSREKKERFSLILESASTNQTSMYLCASRRQGETEAFFGQGTRLTVV.

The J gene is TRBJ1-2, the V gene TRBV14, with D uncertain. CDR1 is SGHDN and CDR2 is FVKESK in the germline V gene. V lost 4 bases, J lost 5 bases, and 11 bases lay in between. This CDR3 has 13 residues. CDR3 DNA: TGTGCCAGCAGCCGATCGGGAGAGTATGGCTACACCTTC. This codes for CASSRSGEYGYTF.

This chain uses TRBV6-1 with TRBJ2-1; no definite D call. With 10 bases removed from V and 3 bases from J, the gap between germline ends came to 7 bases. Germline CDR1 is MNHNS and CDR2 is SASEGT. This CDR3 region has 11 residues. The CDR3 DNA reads TGTGCCACGGGTTTCTACAATGAGCAGTTCTTC. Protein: CATGFYNEQFF.

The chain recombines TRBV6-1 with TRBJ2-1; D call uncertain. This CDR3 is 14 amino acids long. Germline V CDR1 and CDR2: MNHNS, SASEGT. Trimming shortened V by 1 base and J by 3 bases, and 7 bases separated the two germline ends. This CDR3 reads CASSEGGNYNEQFF. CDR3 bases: TGTGCCAGCAGTGAAGGTGGCAACTACAATGAGCAGTTCTTC.

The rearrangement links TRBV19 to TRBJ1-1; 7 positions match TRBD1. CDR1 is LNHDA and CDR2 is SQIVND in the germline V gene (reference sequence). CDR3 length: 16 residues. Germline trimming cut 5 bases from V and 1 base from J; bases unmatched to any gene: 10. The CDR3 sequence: CASSPGGYRGNTEAFF. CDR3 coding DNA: TGTGCCAGTAGTCCCGGGGGATACAGGGGGAACACTGAAGCTTTCTTT.

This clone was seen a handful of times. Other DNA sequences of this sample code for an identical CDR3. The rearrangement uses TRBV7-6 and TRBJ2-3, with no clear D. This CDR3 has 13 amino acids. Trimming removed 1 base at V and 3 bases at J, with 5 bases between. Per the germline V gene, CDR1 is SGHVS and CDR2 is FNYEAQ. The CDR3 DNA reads TGTGCCAGCAGCTTAGAGTTGACAGATACGCAGTATTTT. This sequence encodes CASSLELTDTQYF.

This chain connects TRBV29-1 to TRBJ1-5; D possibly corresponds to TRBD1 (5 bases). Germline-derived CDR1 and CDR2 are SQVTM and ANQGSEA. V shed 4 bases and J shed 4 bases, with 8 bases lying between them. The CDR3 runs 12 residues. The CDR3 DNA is TGCAGCGTTGGAAGGGGAAATCAGCCCCAGCATTTT. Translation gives CSVGRGNQPQHF.

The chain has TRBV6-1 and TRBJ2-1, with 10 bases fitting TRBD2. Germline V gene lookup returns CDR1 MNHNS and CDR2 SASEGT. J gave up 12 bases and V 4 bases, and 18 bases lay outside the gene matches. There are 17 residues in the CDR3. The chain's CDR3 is CASSGYREREGPLRQFF. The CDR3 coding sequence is TGTGCCAGCAGTGGGTATAGAGAGCGGGAGGGCCCTCTTCGGCAGTTCTTC.

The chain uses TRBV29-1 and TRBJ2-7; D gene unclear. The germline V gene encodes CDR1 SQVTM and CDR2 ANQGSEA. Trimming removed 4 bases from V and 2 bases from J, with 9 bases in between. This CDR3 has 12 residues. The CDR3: CSVAPATYEQYF. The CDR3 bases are TGCAGCGTTGCACCGGCTACCTACGAGCAGTACTTC.

CDR3 bases: TGTGCCTGGAGTCTCCCCCGGACTAGCGGCTGGGGTGAGCAGTTCTTC. It codes for CAWSLPRTSGWGEQFF. The chain recombines TRBV30 with TRBJ2-1; 10 bases align to TRBD2. The CDR3 is 16 residues long. Germline CDR1 GTSNPN, CDR2 SVGIG (reference sequence). With 2 bases clipped from V and 9 bases from J, the junction kept 13 bases outside the gene matches.

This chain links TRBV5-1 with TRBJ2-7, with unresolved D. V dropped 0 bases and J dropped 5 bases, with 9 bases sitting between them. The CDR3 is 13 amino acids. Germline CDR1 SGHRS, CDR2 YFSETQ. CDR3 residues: CASSLEVFHEQYF. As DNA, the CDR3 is TGCGCCAGCAGCTTGGAAGTTTTTCACGAGCAGTACTTC.

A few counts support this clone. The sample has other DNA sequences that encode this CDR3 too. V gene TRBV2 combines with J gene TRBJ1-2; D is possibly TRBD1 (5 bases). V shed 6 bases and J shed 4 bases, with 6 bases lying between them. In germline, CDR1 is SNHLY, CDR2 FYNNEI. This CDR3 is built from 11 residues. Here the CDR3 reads CASRQGYGYTF. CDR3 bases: TGTGCCAGCAGGCAGGGCTATGGCTACACCTTC.

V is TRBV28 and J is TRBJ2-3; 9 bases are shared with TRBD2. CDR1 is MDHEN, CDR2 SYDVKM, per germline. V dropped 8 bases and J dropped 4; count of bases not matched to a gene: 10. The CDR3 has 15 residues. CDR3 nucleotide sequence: TGTGCCAGCCATGGGGGCGGGAGGGCCTCAGATACGCAGTATTTT. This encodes CASHGGGRASDTQYF.

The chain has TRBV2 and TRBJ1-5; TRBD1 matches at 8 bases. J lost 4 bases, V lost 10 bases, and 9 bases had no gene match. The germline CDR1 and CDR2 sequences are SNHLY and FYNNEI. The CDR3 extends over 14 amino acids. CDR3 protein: CATNRDRTNQPQHF. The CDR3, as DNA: TGTGCCACTAATCGGGACAGGACAAATCAGCCCCAGCATTTT.

The CDR3 here is CASTENYGYTF. In DNA, the CDR3 is TGTGCCAGCACCGAGAACTATGGCTACACCTTC. This chain connects TRBV6-1 to TRBJ1-2; D remains unclear. The V gene's germline CDR1 is MNHNS and CDR2 SASEGT. This CDR3 has 11 residues. V was clipped by 7 bases and J by 2 bases, with 5 bases between them.

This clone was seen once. CDR3 sequence (DNA): TGTGCCAGCAGTTACTCGCGACAGGGCTACGAGCAGTACTTC. Its translation is CASSYSRQGYEQYF. The rearrangement uses TRBV6-5 and TRBJ2-5; the match to TRBD1 covers 7 bases. The end of the DNA fits TRBJ2-7 better, so the J call may be wrong. Germline lookup yields CDR1 MNHEY and CDR2 SVGAGI. The CDR3 has 14 residues.

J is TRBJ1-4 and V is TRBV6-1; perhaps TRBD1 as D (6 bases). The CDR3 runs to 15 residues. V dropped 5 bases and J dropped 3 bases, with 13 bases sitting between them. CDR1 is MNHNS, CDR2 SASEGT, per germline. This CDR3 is CASSIQGGANEKLFF. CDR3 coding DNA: TGTGCCAGCAGTATACAGGGTGGGGCTAATGAAAAACTGTTTTTT.

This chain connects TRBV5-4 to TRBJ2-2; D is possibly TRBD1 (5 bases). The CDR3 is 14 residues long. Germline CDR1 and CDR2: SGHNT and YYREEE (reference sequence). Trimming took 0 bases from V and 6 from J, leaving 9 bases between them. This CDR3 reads CASSLAARAGELFF. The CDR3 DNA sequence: TGTGCCAGCAGCTTGGCCGCCAGGGCCGGGGAGCTGTTTTTT.

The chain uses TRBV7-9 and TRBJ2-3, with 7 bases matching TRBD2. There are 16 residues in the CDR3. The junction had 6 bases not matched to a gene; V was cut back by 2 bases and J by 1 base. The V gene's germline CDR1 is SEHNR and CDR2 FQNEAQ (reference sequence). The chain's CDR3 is CASSLTGGSGTDTQYF. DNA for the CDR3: TGTGCCAGCAGCTTAACCGGCGGGAGTGGCACAGATACGCAGTATTTT.

CDR3 sequence: CASSPGTGNTDTQYF. CDR3 nucleotides: TGTGCCAGCAGTCCGGGAACAGGGAACACAGATACGCAGTATTTT. This chain links TRBV25-1 with TRBJ2-3; TRBD1 is a possible D gene (6 bases). Trimming removed 5 bases from V and 2 bases from J, with 14 bases in between. Looked up from germline, CDR1 is MGHDK and CDR2 is SYGVNS. There are 15 residues in the CDR3.

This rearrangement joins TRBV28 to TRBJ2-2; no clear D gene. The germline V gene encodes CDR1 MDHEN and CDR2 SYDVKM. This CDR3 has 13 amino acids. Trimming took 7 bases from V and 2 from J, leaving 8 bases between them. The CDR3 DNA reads TGTGCCAGCAATAGCCGCAACACCGGGGAGCTGTTTTTT. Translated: CASNSRNTGELFF.